The subject of this entry is one T cell receptor (beta chain). Its antigen is currently unknown. The data originate from a study of cytomegalovirus exposure and HLA in healthy donors. Study-level points and caveats: The study labeled around 160 TCR beta chains cytomegalovirus-associated. In presence/absence analyses, roughly uniform sequencing depth across donors was assumed. An analysis that was carried out later associated 16,951 TCR beta sequences with HLA alleles at 0.05 false discovery rate.

It was with 60 Vbeta and 13 Jbeta primers that the PCR ran. Profiled with immunoSEQ multiplex PCR; TCRdb holds only in-frame clones, not every one. The data contain roughly 99,000 clones, less than 80% of them singletons. V lost 6 bases, J lost 4 bases, and 7 bases stayed unmatched. The CDR3 has 14 residues. Germline lookup yields CDR1 LNHNV and CDR2 YYDKDF (reference sequence). Sequencing was carried out using PBMCs. The chain couples TRBV15 to TRBJ2-7; TRBD1 matches 9 bases. The sequence derives from a man aged 30-40 years in good health and CMV-seronegative. This CDR3 is CATSRDRGKYEQYF. DNA for the CDR3: TGTGCCACCAGTCGAGACAGGGGGAAGTACGAGCAGTACTTC.